This T cell receptor (beta chain) appears in the sequencing data of a study of prognosis after radiotherapy for stage I lung cancer. About the study: A few patients developed post-radiotherapy distant metastases at median around seven months; more than 13 had no significant progression.

The TCR beta CDR3 region was amplified from genomic DNA, with two rounds of multiplex PCR being used for the amplification. Primers specific to each TRBV and TRBJ gene drove first-round PCR. TCRdb fed the multiplex PCR reads into MiXCR, producing one record per CDR3 protein. Altogether approximately 20,000 distinct CDR3 sequences are present, 43% being singletons, with the ten largest covering 30% to 40%. This clonotype was seen ten or more times. Unmatched junction bases numbered 10, after V lost 0 bases and J lost 2 bases. The germline V gene encodes CDR1 DFQATT and CDR2 SNEGSKA (reference sequence). The CDR3 runs to 17 residues.

The V and J genes are TRBV20-1 and TRBJ2-3, with TRBD2 matching over 8 bases. This sequence originates from a donor aged 50 or older with non-small cell lung cancer. Source: PBMCs, taken before or after stereotactic body radiation therapy (not recorded which). The CDR3 loop is CSARDLAIAGLTDTQYF. CDR3 DNA: TGCAGTGCTAGAGACCTCGCCATAGCGGGACTCACAGATACGCAGTATTTT.